The 17 T cell receptor beta chains below come from one sample, sequenced in a study of shared clonotypes between healthy human individuals. The protocol was immunoSEQ multiplex PCR, while the TCRdb copy is restricted to in-frame clones and leaves out a portion. Seen here are just over 2,000,000 clones, roughly 94% observed once, and the top ten hold 0.9% to 1.3%. Cells designated naive CD8 were CD45RO-negative and were positively selected for CCR7, with terminally differentiated effector memory CD45RA+ cells excluded. The source material was naive CD8+ T cells sorted from blood. These receptors were collected from a man between 18 and 35 years old in good health.

The V gene is TRBV4-1, the J gene TRBJ2-7, with D perhaps given as TRBD1 or TRBD2 (5 bases each). V gave up 2 bases and J gave up 3 bases, with 17 bases separating them. The CDR3 runs to 16 residues. Germline V gene sequence: CDR1 MGHRA, CDR2 YSYEKL. CDR3 sequence (DNA): TGCGCCAGCAGCCAACTAGGAGCCGGGACGAACTACGAGCAGTACTTC. It yields the protein CASSQLGAGTNYEQYF.

The J gene is TRBJ2-1, the V gene TRBV2; D gene ambiguous. V gave up 4 bases and J gave up 5 bases, with 9 bases separating them. In germline, CDR1 is SNHLY, CDR2 FYNNEI. This CDR3 has 13 amino acids. The CDR3 region is CASSVWVDNEQFF. CDR3 DNA sequence: TGTGCCAGCAGTGTATGGGTAGACAATGAGCAGTTCTTC.

The chain is built from TRBV6-5 and TRBJ2-7; 7 nucleotides agree with TRBD2. The germline V gene encodes CDR1 MNHEY and CDR2 SVGAGI. This CDR3 comprises 15 residues. The junction had 9 bases not matched to a gene; V was cut back by 5 bases and J by 2 bases. The CDR3 DNA is TGTGCCAGCAGTCACCTAGCGGAGACCCCCTACGAGCAGTACTTC. This encodes CASSHLAETPYEQYF.

CDR3 sequence reads: CASSLVGTGDAEQYF. The CDR3 coding sequence is TGTGCCAGCAGCTTGGTGGGGACAGGGGATGCCGAGCAGTACTTC. The chain carries TRBV5-6 and TRBJ2-7; 10 bases align to TRBD1. The CDR3 extends over 15 amino acids. Germline lookup yields CDR1 SGHDT and CDR2 YYEEEE. V dropped 0 bases and J dropped 6; count of bases not matched to a gene: 6.

The chain couples TRBV7-9 to TRBJ1-1; D is unresolved. Per the germline V gene, CDR1 is SEHNR and CDR2 is FQNEAQ (reference sequence). V lost 1 base and J lost 1, with 4 bases in between. There are 13 residues in the CDR3. The CDR3 sequence is CASSLVANTEAFF. The CDR3 coding sequence is TGTGCCAGCAGCTTAGTCGCGAACACTGAAGCTTTCTTT. Variable domain in full (rest from reference TRBV7-9 and TRBJ1-1): DTGVSQNPRHKITKRGQNVTFRCDPISEHNRLYWYRQTLGQGPEFLTYFQNEAQLEKSRLLSDRFSAERPKGSFSTLEIQRTEQGDSAMYLCASSLVANTEAFFGQGTRLTVV.

This clone was observed once. This chain uses TRBV10-1 with TRBJ2-3; the D call may be TRBD1 or TRBD2 (5 bases each). The germline V gene encodes CDR1 WNHNN and CDR2 SYGVQD (reference sequence). V was cut by 2 bases and J by 4 bases, with 13 bases left in between. The CDR3 runs 15 residues. The CDR3 loop is CASSEQFEGPDTQYF. For the CDR3, the DNA is TGCGCCAGCAGTGAGCAGTTTGAGGGGCCAGATACGCAGTATTTT.

This clone has just a few counts. The CDR3 DNA follows: TGTGCCAGCAGTCCTCATATCGCCGGGGAGCTGTTTTTT. It yields the protein CASSPHIAGELFF. The chain recombines TRBV27 with TRBJ2-2; D not resolved. CDR1 is MNHEY, CDR2 SMNVEV, per germline (reference sequence). This CDR3 has 13 residues. The V gene lost 5 bases and the J gene lost 6 bases, with 10 bases spanning the gap.

The rearrangement uses TRBV9 and TRBJ2-5, with D perhaps matching TRBD2 (6 bases). The CDR3 length is 12 residues. Germline V gene data show CDR1 as SGDLS and CDR2 as YYNGEE. The ends were cut back, 4 bases at V and 5 bases at J, with 9 bases in the middle. As DNA, the CDR3 is TGTGCCAGCAGCCCGGAGGGGGAGACCCAGTACTTC. Translation gives CASSPEGETQYF.

This clone came up a few times. The chain recombines TRBV28 with TRBJ1-2; TRBD1 might be the D (5 bases). CDR3 size: 14 residues. V was trimmed by 3 bases and J by 4 bases, leaving 12 bases between them. Germline CDR1 MDHEN, CDR2 SYDVKM. CDR3 residues: CASSLPGAVYGYTF. As DNA, the CDR3 is TGTGCCAGCAGTTTGCCTGGGGCAGTCTATGGCTACACCTTC.

This clone was counted once. The rearrangement joins TRBV9 to TRBJ1-1, with a tentative D call TRBD1 (6 bases). This CDR3 has 15 amino acids. Trimming shortened V by 4 bases and J by 3 bases, and 16 bases separated the two germline ends. CDR1 is SGDLS and CDR2 is YYNGEE in the germline V gene. The CDR3 DNA reads as TGTGCCAGCAGCCCCTCAGCCGGACAGCACACTGAAGCTTTCTTT. This gives the protein CASSPSAGQHTEAFF.

This rearrangement joins TRBV7-9 to TRBJ1-2, with 8 bases identical to TRBD1. After removal of 6 bases from V and 5 bases from J, the junction contained 5 bases not matched to a gene. CDR1 and CDR2 from the germline V gene are SEHNR and FQNEAQ (reference sequence). This CDR3 is 13 amino acids long. DNA of the CDR3: TGTGCCAGCAGTCGACAGGGGATTTATGGCTACACCTTC. This encodes CASSRQGIYGYTF.

This clone was detected only once. This CDR3 is CASSYLADNEQFF. The CDR3 DNA sequence: TGTGCCAGCAGTTACTTGGCAGACAATGAGCAGTTCTTC. This rearrangement joins TRBV6-5 to TRBJ2-1; no reliable D call. Looked up from germline, CDR1 is MNHEY and CDR2 is SVGAGI. Trimming pared 1 base from V and 5 bases from J, leaving 6 bases between. The CDR3 has 13 residues.

V gene TRBV7-8 combines with J gene TRBJ1-2, with a possible D match to TRBD1 (5 bases). The CDR3 is 15 residues long. Trimming took 4 bases from V and 4 from J, leaving 16 bases between them. Germline CDR1 is SGHVS and CDR2 is FQNEAQ. CDR3 sequence: CASSSVEGRSYGYTF. In DNA form, the CDR3 reads TGTGCCAGCAGCTCCGTAGAGGGGCGCAGCTATGGCTACACCTTC.

The chain recombines TRBV5-6 with TRBJ2-7, with D unresolved. Looked up from germline, CDR1 is SGHDT and CDR2 is YYEEEE. Trimming cost V 4 bases and J 4 bases, with 15 bases left between them. The CDR3 length is 14 residues. The DNA of the CDR3 is TGTGCCAGCAGCGTCTCCGGGTCCACGTACGAGCAGTACTTC. Translated, it gives CASSVSGSTYEQYF.

J is TRBJ2-5 and V is TRBV27, with 8 bases matching TRBD1. The CDR3 length is 17 residues. The germline V gene has CDR1 MNHEY and CDR2 SMNVEV (reference sequence). V shed 7 bases, J shed 4 bases, and the junction held 17 bases outside the gene matches. Here the CDR3 reads CASTRVGDRRVGETQYF. In DNA form, the CDR3 reads TGTGCCAGCACCAGGGTAGGGGACAGGAGGGTAGGAGAGACCCAGTACTTC.

This chain uses TRBV27 with TRBJ2-2, with 10 bases identical to TRBD1. This CDR3 has 14 residues. Germline V gene sequence: CDR1 MNHEY, CDR2 SMNVEV (reference sequence). With V trimmed by 4 bases and J by 7 bases, 3 bases remained unmatched. The CDR3 is CASSSTGGGGELFF. CDR3 bases: TGTGCCAGCAGTTCGACAGGGGGCGGCGGGGAGCTGTTTTTT.

The chain employs TRBV4-3 and TRBJ2-5, with a possible D match to TRBD1 (6 bases). Germline CDR1 reads LGHNA; CDR2 reads YSLEER. The CDR3 runs to 19 residues. Trimming shortened V by 1 base and J by 3 bases, and 24 bases separated the two germline ends. The DNA for the CDR3 is TGCGCCAGCAGCCAAGGATGGGGGCCACCCGGGGTGGTAGAAGAGACCCAGTACTTC. This codes for CASSQGWGPPGVVEETQYF.